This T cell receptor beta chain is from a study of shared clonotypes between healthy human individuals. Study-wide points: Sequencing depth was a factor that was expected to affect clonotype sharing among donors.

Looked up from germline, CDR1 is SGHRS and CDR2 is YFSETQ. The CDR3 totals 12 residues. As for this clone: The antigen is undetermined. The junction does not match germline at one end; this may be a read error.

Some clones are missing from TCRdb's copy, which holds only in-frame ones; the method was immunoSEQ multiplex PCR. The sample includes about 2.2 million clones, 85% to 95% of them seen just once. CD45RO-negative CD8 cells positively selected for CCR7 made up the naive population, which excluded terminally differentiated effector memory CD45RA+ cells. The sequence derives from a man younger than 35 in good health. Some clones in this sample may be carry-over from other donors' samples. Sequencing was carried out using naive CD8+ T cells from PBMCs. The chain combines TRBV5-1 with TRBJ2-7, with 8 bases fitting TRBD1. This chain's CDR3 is CASSLAGTGFRF. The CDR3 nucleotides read TGCGCCAGCAGCTTGGCTGGGACAGGCTTTCGGTTC.